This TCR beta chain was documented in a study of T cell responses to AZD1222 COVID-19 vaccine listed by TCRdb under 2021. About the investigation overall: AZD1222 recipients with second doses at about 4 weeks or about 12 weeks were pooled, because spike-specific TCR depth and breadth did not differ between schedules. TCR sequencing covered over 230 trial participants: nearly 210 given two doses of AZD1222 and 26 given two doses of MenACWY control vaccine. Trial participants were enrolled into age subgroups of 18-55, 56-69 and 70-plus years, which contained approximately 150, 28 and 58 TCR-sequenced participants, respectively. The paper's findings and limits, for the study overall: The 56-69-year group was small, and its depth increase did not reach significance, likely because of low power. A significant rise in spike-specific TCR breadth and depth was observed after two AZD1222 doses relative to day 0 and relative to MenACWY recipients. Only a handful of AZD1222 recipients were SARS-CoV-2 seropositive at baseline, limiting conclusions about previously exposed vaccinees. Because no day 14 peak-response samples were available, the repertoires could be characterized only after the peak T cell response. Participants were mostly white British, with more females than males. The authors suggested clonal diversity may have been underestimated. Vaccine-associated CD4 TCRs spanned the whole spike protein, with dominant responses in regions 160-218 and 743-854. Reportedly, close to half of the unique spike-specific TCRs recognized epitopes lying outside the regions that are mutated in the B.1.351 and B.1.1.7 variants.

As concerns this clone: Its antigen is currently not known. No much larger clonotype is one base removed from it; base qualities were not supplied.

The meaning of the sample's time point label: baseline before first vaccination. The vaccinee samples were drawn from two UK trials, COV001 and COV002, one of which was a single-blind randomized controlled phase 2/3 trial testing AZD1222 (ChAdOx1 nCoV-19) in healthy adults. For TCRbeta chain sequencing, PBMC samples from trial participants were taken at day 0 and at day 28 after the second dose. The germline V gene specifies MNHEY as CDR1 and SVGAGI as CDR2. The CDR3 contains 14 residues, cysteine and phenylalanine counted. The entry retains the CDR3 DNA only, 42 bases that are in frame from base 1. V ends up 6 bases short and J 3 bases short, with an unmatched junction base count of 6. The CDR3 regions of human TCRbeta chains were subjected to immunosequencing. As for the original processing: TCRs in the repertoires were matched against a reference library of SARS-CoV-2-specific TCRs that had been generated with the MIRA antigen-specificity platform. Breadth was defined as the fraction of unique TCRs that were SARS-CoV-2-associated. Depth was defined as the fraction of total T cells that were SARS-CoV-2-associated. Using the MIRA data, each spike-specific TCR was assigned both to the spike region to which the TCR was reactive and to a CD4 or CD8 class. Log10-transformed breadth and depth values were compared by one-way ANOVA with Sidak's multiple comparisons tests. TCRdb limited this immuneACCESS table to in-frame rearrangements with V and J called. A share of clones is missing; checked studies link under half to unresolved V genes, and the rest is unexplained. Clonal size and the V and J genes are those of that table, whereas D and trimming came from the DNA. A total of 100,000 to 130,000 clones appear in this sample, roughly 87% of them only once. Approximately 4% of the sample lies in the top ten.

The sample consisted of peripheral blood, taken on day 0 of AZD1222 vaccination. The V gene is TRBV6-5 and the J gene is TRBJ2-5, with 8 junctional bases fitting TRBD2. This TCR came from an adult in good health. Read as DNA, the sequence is TGTGCCAGCAGGGGACGGACTAGCAAAGAGACCCAGTACTTC. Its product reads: CASRGRTSKETQYF.